A single sample is the source of the 8 T cell receptor beta chains below, sequenced in a study of blood T cells in healthy people across ages. A second PCR, run for about 7 to 12 cycles, used a sample-barcoded 5' primer plus a J-beta primer mix. A single record per CDR3 protein comes from TCRdb applying MiXCR to the 5' RACE reads. The sample consists of hundreds of thousands of distinct CDR3 sequences, about 30% of them appearing once. Sequenced material: blood. The receptors originated from a woman of 80 years or more in good health.

A note on this clonotype: This may be a read error: a much more frequent sequence differs by one nucleotide. V gene TRBV5-1 combines with J gene TRBJ2-1, with D hard to call. The last part of the DNA fits TRBJ2-7 better; the J call may be wrong. Germline V gene sequence: CDR1 SGHRS, CDR2 YFSETQ. The CDR3 is made up of 15 amino acids. Here the CDR3 reads CASSLDESSYNEQYF. CDR3 sequence (DNA): TGCGCCAGCAGCTTGGATGAGAGCTCCTACAATGAGCAGTACTTC.

This clonotype showed up many times. The rearrangement joins TRBV5-1 to TRBJ1-2, with 7 bases identical to TRBD1. Germline V gene data show CDR1 as SGHRS and CDR2 as YFSETQ. There are 15 residues in the CDR3. V shed 4 bases and J 4 bases; nucleotides not matched to a gene: 10. The CDR3 is CASSATGDPSYGYTF. The CDR3 DNA reads TGCGCCAGCAGCGCAACAGGGGACCCCAGCTATGGCTACACCTTC.

This clonotype was counted ten times or more. V is TRBV4-1 and J is TRBJ2-7, with 10 bases fitting TRBD1. V trimming: 2 bases; J trimming: 2 bases; junction bases outside the gene matches: 9. CDR3 size: 17 residues. The germline V gene has CDR1 MGHRA and CDR2 YSYEKL. This CDR3 reads CASSQNGRTGGTYEQYF. The DNA for the CDR3 is TGCGCCAGCAGCCAAAATGGACGGACAGGGGGAACCTACGAGCAGTACTTC.

This clonotype was counted once. V is TRBV7-3 and J is TRBJ2-1, with 8 positions matching TRBD1. The CDR3 is made up of 17 amino acids. V trimming: 2 bases; J trimming: 5 bases; junction bases outside the gene matches: 11. Germline V CDR1 and CDR2: SGHTA, FQGTGA. CDR3 coding DNA: TGTGCCAGCAGCTTAGGGCCAAGGACAGGGAGCAACAATGAGCAGTTCTTC. Its protein product is CASSLGPRTGSNNEQFF.

A word on this clonotype: A much more abundant neighbour one base away suggests this may be a read error. The chain has TRBV27 and TRBJ1-1; no firm D call. V lost 6 bases and J lost 3, with 11 bases in between. This CDR3 region has 13 residues. Germline V lookup: CDR1 MNHEY, CDR2 SMNVEV (reference sequence). In DNA form, the CDR3 reads TGTGCCAGCAGGGTGAACCGGGACACTGAAGCTTTCTTT. It yields the protein CASRVNRDTEAFF.

This clonotype has ten or more counts. This CDR3 is CASSPGTGSRSGANVLTF. Here the CDR3 DNA reads TGTGCCAGCAGCCCAGGGACAGGTTCGCGCTCTGGGGCCAACGTCCTGACTTTC. The gene calls are TRBV7-2 and TRBJ2-6, with TRBD1 matching 8 bases. Germline CDR1 reads SGHTA; CDR2 reads FQGNSA. This CDR3 comprises 18 residues. Germline trimming cut 5 bases from V and 0 bases from J; bases unmatched to any gene: 9.

The genes are TRBV7-2 and TRBJ1-1; maybe TRBD1 (5 bases). The CDR3 runs to 14 residues. Trimming removed 2 bases from V and 1 base from J, with 8 bases in between. CDR1 is SGHTA, CDR2 FQGNSA, per germline. CDR3 region: CASSLSRANTEAFF. The DNA for the CDR3 is TGTGCCAGCAGCTTAAGCAGGGCGAACACTGAAGCTTTCTTT.

The gene calls are TRBV29-1 and TRBJ2-7, with D unclear. V was pared by 8 bases and J by 3 bases, with 11 bases between. Germline V gene lookup returns CDR1 SQVTM and CDR2 ANQGSEA. The CDR3 contains 11 residues. The CDR3 loop reads CSSRTGYEQYF. In DNA form, the CDR3 reads TGCAGCTCCAGGACGGGCTACGAGCAGTACTTC.